The rows below give T cell receptor beta chains drawn from one sample of a study of T cells in Graves' hyperthyroidism and ophthalmopathy. TCRdb re-called the multiplex PCR reads with MiXCR, one entry per CDR3 protein. The sample lists some 620,000 distinct CDR3 sequences, about 16% seen once, with around 4% in the top ten. Sequenced input: blood. The receptor source for this set is a woman in her twenties or thirties with Graves' hyperthyroidism. Each CDR3 is given with its conserved first and last residue. A D gene is named only where the DNA matches it firmly. Clone size, where shown, is once, few, many, or a class for clones that have expanded.

J,size,D,V,CDR3,DNA
TRBJ2-7,many,TRBD2,TRBV20-1,CSARTSSYEQYF,TGCAGTGCTCGGACTAGCTCCTACGAGCAGTACTTC
TRBJ2-1,NA,NA,TRBV11-2,CASSLYPPDEISEQFF,TGTGCCAGTAGTCTATACCCTCCGGACGAGATATCTGAGCAGTTCTTC
TRBJ1-5,NA,TRBD1,TRBV28,CASRGQGAFQPQHF,TGTGCCAGCAGGGGACAGGGGGCCTTTCAGCCCCAGCATTTT
TRBJ2-1,many,NA,TRBV28,CATPYNEQFF,TGTGCCACCCCTTACAATGAGCAGTTCTTC
TRBJ2-5,many,NA,TRBV12-3/TRBV12-4,CASNPQGPGVGETQYF,TGTGCCAGCAACCCCCAGGGCCCAGGGGTGGGAGAGACCCAGTACTTC
TRBJ1-1,once,TRBD1,TRBV11-1,CASSRSGGSVEAFF,TGTGCCAGCAGTCGTTCAGGGGGCTCGGTTGAAGCTTTCTTT
TRBJ2-4,NA,NA,TRBV5-1,CASSLLGTEGNIQYF,TGCGCCAGCAGCTTGCTAGGCACCGAGGGGAACATTCAGTACTTC
TRBJ1-5,few,NA,TRBV20-1,CSARDQGSNQPQHF,TGCAGTGCTAGAGATCAAGGTAGCAATCAGCCCCAGCATTTT
TRBJ2-1,many,TRBD1,TRBV28,CASSWGTGVQFEQFF,TGTGCCAGCAGTTGGGGGACAGGGGTTCAGTTTGAGCAGTTCTTC
TRBJ2-2,NA,NA,TRBV11-3,CASSLVGNTGELLF,TGTGCCAGCAGCTTAGTGGGGAACACCGGGGAGCTGCTTTTT
TRBJ2-7,few,TRBD2,TRBV9,CASSVDPSGSYEQYF,TGTGCCAGCAGCGTAGACCCTAGCGGATCATACGAGCAGTACTTC
TRBJ1-3,few,TRBD1,TRBV9,CASSVSIGTGVSGNTIYF,TGTGCCAGCAGCGTATCGATTGGGACAGGGGTATCCGGAAACACCATATATTTT
TRBJ2-7,many,NA,TRBV27,CASSPGAMVPSEQYF,TGTGCCAGCAGTCCCGGTGCGATGGTCCCGAGTGAGCAGTACTTC
TRBJ2-3,NA,NA,TRBV5-6,CASHGRDTQYF,TGTGCCAGCCACGGGAGAGATACGCAGTATTTT
TRBJ2-1,many,TRBD1,TRBV27,CASSPNLRDSSYNEQFF,TGTGCCAGCAGTCCAAACCTCCGGGACAGCTCCTACAATGAGCAGTTCTTC
TRBJ1-1,many,NA,TRBV5-8,CASSPSGGGTEAFF,TGTGCCAGCAGCCCCTCCGGGGGCGGCACTGAAGCTTTCTTT
TRBJ2-7,few,NA,TRBV28,CASSLRGPTYEQYF,TGTGCCAGCAGTTTGAGGGGACCGACCTACGAGCAGTACTTC
TRBJ1-2,many,NA,TRBV12-3/TRBV12-4,CASSFGYGYTF,TGTGCCAGCAGTTTCGGGTATGGCTACACCTTC
TRBJ2-5,many,NA,TRBV11-1,CASSLVFGGYETQYF,TGTGCCAGCAGCTTAGTATTCGGGGGATACGAGACCCAGTACTTC
TRBJ1-5,NA,NA,TRBV6-1,CASRPGNQPQHF,TGTGCCTCACGCCCGGGTAATCAGCCCCAGCATTTT
TRBJ1-2,many,NA,TRBV12-3/TRBV12-4,CASSLHNGDGGYTF,TGTGCCAGCAGTCTACACAACGGGGACGGTGGCTACACCTTC
TRBJ1-5,many,TRBD1,TRBV7-8,CASSLGSGRGHNQPQHF,TGTGCCAGCAGCTTAGGGTCAGGCAGGGGGCATAATCAGCCCCAGCATTTT
TRBJ2-2,NA,TRBD2,TRBV5-1,CASSPGLVVTGELFF,TGCGCCAGCAGCCCGGGACTAGTAGTCACCGGGGAGCTGTTTTTT
TRBJ2-2,few,TRBD1,TRBV5-6,CASSPRRQGKGTGELFF,TGTGCCAGCAGCCCAAGGCGACAGGGGAAGGGCACCGGGGAGCTGTTTTTT
TRBJ2-3,NA,TRBD1,TRBV6-1,CASITFGQDTDTQYF,TGTGCCAGCATCACATTTGGACAGGATACAGATACGCAGTATTTT
TRBJ2-3,few,NA,TRBV7-9,CASSPFTSTDTQYF,TGTGCCAGCAGTCCTTTCACTAGCACAGATACGCAGTATTTT